A single sample is the source of the 8 T cell receptor beta chains below, sequenced in a study of blood T cells in healthy people across ages. Combining a sample-barcoded 5' primer with a J-beta primer mix, a second PCR ran for 7 to 11 cycles. In TCRdb, the 5' RACE reads were re-called with MiXCR into one record per CDR3 protein. The table lists around 1,000,000 distinct CDR3 sequences, about 25% of them singletons. The same sample was also used in a study of T cells of mothers and their children.

The sequencing sample was made of blood. These receptors were obtained from a girl aged 2 to 10 in good health.

This chain uses TRBV12-3 or TRBV12-4 with TRBJ2-1; possible D gene TRBD1, 6 bases. V lost 2 bases, J lost 7 bases, and 15 bases lay in between. The CDR3 extends over 15 amino acids. This chain's CDR3 is CASSLTVDRWNEQFF. Here the CDR3 DNA reads TGTGCCAGCAGTTTAACCGTGGACAGATGGAATGAGCAGTTCTTC.

The chain has TRBV20-1 and TRBJ2-1; D not certain. Trimming removed 5 bases at V and 0 bases at J, with 20 bases between. Germline-derived CDR1 and CDR2 are DFQATT and SNEGSKA (reference sequence). The CDR3 has 17 amino acids. In nucleotides, the CDR3 is TGCAGTGCTCCACCTACAGCTCGAGTCTCCTCCTACAATGAGCAGTTCTTC. Translating gives CSAPPTARVSSYNEQFF.

This clonotype showed up just a few times. The junction shows a germline mismatch at one end, possibly a read error. The chain carries TRBV28 and TRBJ2-6; D perhaps matches TRBD2 (5 bases). The CDR3 length is 15 residues. In germline, CDR1 is MDHEN, CDR2 SYDVKM. The CDR3 sequence is CTSGRGSSGANVLTF. The CDR3 nucleotides read TGTACCAGCGGTCGAGGGTCCTCTGGGGCCAACGTCCTGACTTTC. Full variable domain (outside the CDR3, taken from reference TRBV28 and TRBJ2-6): DVKVTQSSRYLVKRTGEKVFLECVQDMDHENMFWYRQDPGLGLRLIYFSYDVKMKEKGDIPEGYSVSREKKERFSLILESASTNQTSMYLCTSGRGSSGANVLTFGAGSRLTVL.

V usage is TRBV6-6 and J usage is TRBJ2-3; 7 bases agree with TRBD2. Losses at the gene ends were 7 bases for V and 2 bases for J; bases not matched to a gene: 9. The CDR3 has 15 residues. Germline CDR1 reads MNHNY; CDR2 reads SVGAGI (reference sequence). The CDR3 is CASTQWLADTDTQYF. The CDR3 nucleotides read TGTGCCAGCACCCAGTGGCTAGCGGACACAGATACGCAGTATTTT.

This clonotype came up a few times. This chain joins TRBV7-6 and TRBJ1-5; D not resolved. Germline CDR1 SGHVS, CDR2 FNYEAQ. The CDR3 sequence is 15 residues long. V was pared by 1 base and J by 7 bases, with 14 bases between. The CDR3 coding sequence is TGTGCCAGCAGCTTAGATGGGCAGTCTTTCCAGCCCCAGCATTTT. Translation: CASSLDGQSFQPQHF. Supplemented by reference TRBV7-6 and TRBJ1-5, the full variable domain reads GAGVSQSPRYKVTKRGQDVALRCDPISGHVSLYWYRQALGQGPEFLTYFNYEAQQDKSGLPNDRFSAERPEGSISTLTIQRTEQRDSAMYRCASSLDGQSFQPQHFGDGTRLSIL.

This clonotype came up a few times. V is TRBV27 and J is TRBJ2-5; no reliable D call. This CDR3 has 14 residues. Germline V gene data show CDR1 as MNHEY and CDR2 as SMNVEV (reference sequence). V shed 4 bases and J shed 5 bases, with 14 bases lying between them. The CDR3 DNA is TGTGCCAGCAGTTCTGGGTGGATCGGGGAGACCCAGTACTTC. Protein: CASSSGWIGETQYF.

This clonotype has a handful of counts. The V call is TRBV25-1, the J call TRBJ2-1; 8 bases are shared with TRBD2. CDR3 length: 13 residues. Trimming cost V 2 bases and J 10 bases; bases outside gene matches: 4. Germline V lookup: CDR1 MGHDK, CDR2 SYGVNS. The CDR3 loop is CASSESGGREQFF. The CDR3, as DNA: TGTGCCAGCAGTGAAAGTGGCGGGAGGGAGCAGTTCTTC.

The chain couples TRBV2 to TRBJ2-3, with D possibly matching TRBD1 (6 bases). The CDR3 covers 15 residues. Trimming left V 5 bases short and J 4 bases short, with 16 bases between. CDR1 and CDR2 (germline): SNHLY, FYNNEI. The CDR3 DNA reads TGTGCCAGCAGTAAGAATGGACAGAACCCAGATACGCAGTATTTT. Amino acids: CASSKNGQNPDTQYF.